This T cell receptor beta chain was found in a study of blood T cell repertoires in COVID-19. Background on the study: Samples taken during acute and convalescent COVID-19 were collected in the United States, Italy and Spain.

In the original workflow: Reference gene primer amplification gave estimated nucleated cell counts. Measured with immunoSEQ multiplex PCR; TCRdb has only the in-frame clones, and not every one. The V and J calls and clone size were taken over from that table, and D and trimming were inferred from the DNA. The table lists 240,000 or so clones, over 65% of them singletons, with about 3% in the top ten. In germline, CDR1 is MGHRA, CDR2 YSYEKL. The J segment lost 1 base and the V segment lost 0 bases, leaving 3 bases of the junction unmatched. This CDR3 is 16 amino acids long. Ten or more counts support this clone.

Material for sequencing was peripheral blood. The sequence derives from a woman of 80 years or more with acute or convalescent COVID-19. The chain links TRBV4-1 to TRBJ2-5, with 9 positions matching TRBD1. CDR3 sequence: CASSQDMGQGQETQYF. CDR3 DNA sequence: TGCGCCAGCAGCCAAGATATGGGACAGGGCCAAGAGACCCAGTACTTC.